What follows describes a single T cell receptor beta chain. Original handling: Estimation of nucleated cell counts was performed using reference gene primer amplification. Method: immunoSEQ multiplex PCR; TCRdb's copy keeps in-frame clones and lacks some. That table supplies the V and J calls and clone size; D and trimming were determined from the DNA. The data show some 200,000 clones, around 92% seen once. These data come from a study of blood T cell repertoires in COVID-19. The overall study: PBMCs, B-cell-depleted T cells, or T cells were the source of the cDNA or gDNA that made up the material.

Trimming removed 0 bases from V and 7 bases from J; junction bases left unmatched: 4. The germline gives CDR1 SGHRS, CDR2 YFSETQ. This CDR3 has 17 residues. The sequenced sample was PBMCs or T cells enriched from blood (not recorded which). The sequence derives from a woman between 18 and 30 years old who had recovered from COVID-19. V usage is TRBV5-1 and J usage is TRBJ2-4; 16 bases map to TRBD2. The CDR3 DNA is TGCGCCAGCAGCTTGGCCGGGACTAGCGGGGGGGCGAACATTCAGTACTTC. Protein sequence: CASSLAGTSGGANIQYF.